The 29 T cell receptor beta chains reported below all come from one sample, sequenced in a study of immune evolution from preneoplasia to lung adenocarcinoma. TCRdb's table, derived via immunoSEQ multiplex PCR, lists solely in-frame clones and lacks some. The sample consists of some 5,000 clones, about 80% of them appearing once. Material: FFPE minimally invasive lung adenocarcinoma tissue. The source is a person between 65 and 80 years old with lung adenocarcinoma.

This clone turned up a few times. J is TRBJ1-2 and V is TRBV10-3; perhaps TRBD1 as D (5 bases). The CDR3 has 13 amino acids. With 0 bases removed from V and 5 bases from J, the gap between germline ends came to 7 bases. Germline CDR1 ENHRY, CDR2 SYGVKD. The CDR3 protein is CAISESKGYGYTF. The CDR3 nucleotides read TGTGCCATCAGTGAGTCGAAGGGGTATGGCTACACCTTC.

This chain joins TRBV29-1 and TRBJ2-1; 14 bases line up with TRBD2. This CDR3 is 14 amino acids long. The J segment lost 13 bases and the V segment lost 7 bases, leaving 12 bases of the junction unmatched. The germline V gene encodes CDR1 SQVTM and CDR2 ANQGSEA. CDR3 nucleotide sequence: TGCAGCGCCGTCGGGACTAGCGGGAGCTGGCGACAGTTCTTC. Protein sequence: CSAVGTSGSWRQFF.

This chain connects TRBV28 to TRBJ1-2, with 8 bases aligning to TRBD1. CDR3 length equals 15 residues. The ends lost 4 bases at V and 3 bases at J; junction bases unmatched: 7. Germline V lookup: CDR1 MDHEN, CDR2 SYDVKM. DNA for the CDR3: TGTGCCAGCAGTTCACAGGGGGTTGGGCACTATGGCTACACCTTC. It translates to CASSSQGVGHYGYTF.

The CDR3 nucleotides are TGTGCCAGCAGCCAAGTGGCGCCCCGGGACACCGGGGAGCTGTTTTTT. It specifies CASSQVAPRDTGELFF. The rearrangement uses TRBV4-2 and TRBJ2-2; D remains unclear. The CDR3 runs to 16 residues. From germline, CDR1 is LGHNA and CDR2 YNFKEQ. V was clipped by 1 base and J by 3 bases, with 12 bases between them.

The table lists this clone with a few counts. The V gene is TRBV27, the J gene TRBJ2-7, with 10 bases that match TRBD1. Losses at the gene ends were 3 bases for V and 5 bases for J; bases not matched to a gene: 4. CDR1 MNHEY and CDR2 SMNVEV come from the germline V gene (reference sequence). CDR3 length: 14 residues. The CDR3 spells CASSLRQGADEQYF. The CDR3 region has the DNA TGTGCCAGCAGTTTGCGACAGGGGGCCGACGAGCAGTACTTC.

The CDR3 bases are TGCGCCAGCAGCTTGGTAACAGGGGCCTCCTACGAGCAGTACTTC. The encoded protein is CASSLVTGASYEQYF. This chain links TRBV5-1 with TRBJ2-7; 7 nucleotides agree with TRBD1. The germline gives CDR1 SGHRS, CDR2 YFSETQ. CDR3 length: 15 amino acids. V dropped 0 bases and J dropped 0; count of bases not matched to a gene: 3.

This clone was counted a few times. The J gene is TRBJ2-1, the V gene TRBV9; 7 bases are a match to TRBD2. Losses at the gene ends were 0 bases for V and 4 bases for J; bases not matched to a gene: 4. There are 15 residues in the CDR3. Germline V CDR1 and CDR2: SGDLS, YYNGEE. The CDR3 DNA sequence: TGTGCCAGCAGCGTAGGGAGCGGGGTGTACAATGAGCAGTTCTTC. Translation: CASSVGSGVYNEQFF.

This chain links TRBV6-1 with TRBJ2-7; a weak D match, TRBD1 (5 bases). The germline CDR1 and CDR2 sequences are MNHNS and SASEGT. Trimming shortened V by 4 bases and J by 0 bases, and 10 bases separated the two germline ends. The CDR3 is made up of 14 amino acids. The CDR3 loop reads CASSAHRSSYEQYF. The CDR3 DNA reads TGTGCCAGCAGTGCCCACAGGAGCTCCTACGAGCAGTACTTC.

The chain combines TRBV7-2 with TRBJ2-2, with D unclear. The CDR3 loop spans 13 amino acids. Germline lookup yields CDR1 SGHTA and CDR2 FQGNSA. Trimming took 2 bases from V and 7 from J, leaving 8 bases between them. The CDR3 DNA reads TGTGCCAGCAGCTTAAGTGCGATCGGGGAGCTGTTTTTT. Translating gives CASSLSAIGELFF.

This clone was observed a few times. CDR3 residues: CASSVPGFGQPQHF. The CDR3 DNA reads TGTGCCAGCAGTGTCCCAGGGTTTGGTCAGCCCCAGCATTTT. This chain links TRBV7-2 with TRBJ1-5; D possibly corresponds to TRBD1 (5 bases). CDR3 size: 14 residues. V was pared by 6 bases and J by 6 bases, with 15 bases between. Germline lookup yields CDR1 SGHTA and CDR2 FQGNSA.

This clone was detected only a few times. CDR3 nucleotides: TGTGCCAGCAGCCGCCTGGGGACAGGGGTAGCCGGGGAGCTGTTTTTT. This codes for CASSRLGTGVAGELFF. The V call is TRBV5-6, the J call TRBJ2-2, with 10 bases matching TRBD1. V was clipped by 4 bases and J by 6 bases; unmatched bases: 9. The CDR3 extends over 16 amino acids. The germline CDR1 and CDR2 sequences are SGHDT and YYEEEE.

The gene calls are TRBV28 and TRBJ1-4, with 8 bases fitting TRBD1. This CDR3 contains 15 residues. Unmatched junction bases numbered 2, after V lost 5 bases and J lost 0 bases. Germline CDR1 is MDHEN and CDR2 is SYDVKM. CDR3: CASSPGQATNEKLFF. In DNA, the CDR3 is TGTGCCAGCAGTCCGGGACAGGCAACTAATGAAAAACTGTTTTTT.

The chain links TRBV19 to TRBJ1-2; 8 bases are a match to TRBD1. Germline lookup yields CDR1 LNHDA and CDR2 SQIVND (reference sequence). Losses at the gene ends were 4 bases for V and 8 bases for J; bases not matched to a gene: 9. The CDR3 totals 14 residues. This chain's CDR3 is CASSRPGQDGGYTF. The CDR3 nucleotides read TGTGCCAGTAGTAGACCGGGACAGGATGGGGGCTACACCTTC.

The V call is TRBV5-6, the J call TRBJ2-1; D gene uncertain. V lost 1 base, J lost 2 bases, and 13 bases lay in between. The CDR3 covers 16 residues. Germline CDR1 SGHDT, CDR2 YYEEEE. CDR3 bases: TGTGCCAGCAGCTTGTGGGCAGGAGCAACCTACAATGAGCAGTTCTTC. Encoded protein: CASSLWAGATYNEQFF.

The gene calls are TRBV20-1 and TRBJ2-1; D gene uncertain. The CDR3 length is 11 residues. Germline V gene data show CDR1 as DFQATT and CDR2 as SNEGSKA (reference sequence). Trimming left V 3 bases short and J 4 bases short, with 4 bases between. CDR3 nucleotides: TGCAGTGCTAGGACTTACAATGAGCAGTTCTTC. Protein: CSARTYNEQFF.

This clone has only a few counts. The V call is TRBV4-1, the J call TRBJ1-1, with a possible D match to TRBD1 (5 bases). This CDR3 has 15 residues. Germline loops: CDR1 MGHRA, CDR2 YSYEKL. The V end was cut by 0 bases, the J end by 0 bases, with 8 bases between. CDR3 in DNA: TGCGCCAGCAGCCAAGACCGGGGGATGAACACTGAAGCTTTCTTT. This codes for CASSQDRGMNTEAFF.

The chain is built from TRBV7-6 and TRBJ1-1, with TRBD1 matching over 9 bases. J lost 4 bases, V lost 4 bases, and 10 bases had no gene match. CDR3 length: 16 amino acids. Germline CDR1 reads SGHVS; CDR2 reads FNYEAQ. In DNA form, the CDR3 reads TGTGCCAGCAGCTCTAACCATGGACAGGGGATCACTGAAGCTTTCTTT. It is translated as CASSSNHGQGITEAFF.

The gene calls are TRBV5-1 and TRBJ1-5; D unresolved. CDR3 length: 14 residues. Germline V gene data show CDR1 as SGHRS and CDR2 as YFSETQ. The V and J ends lost 5 bases and 2 bases respectively, with 11 bases between them. CDR3 residues: CASSRESGNQPQHF. The CDR3 DNA reads TGCGCCAGCAGTAGGGAGAGCGGCAATCAGCCCCAGCATTTT.

This clone was counted a few times. The DNA for the CDR3 is TGTGCCAGCGGACAGGGGCGGGGTGCCGGGGAGCTGTTTTTT. Its protein product is CASGQGRGAGELFF. The chain links TRBV7-2 to TRBJ2-2, with 9 nucleotides matching TRBD1. The CDR3 is 14 residues long. Unmatched junction bases numbered 7, after V lost 8 bases and J lost 6 bases. Germline lookup yields CDR1 SGHTA and CDR2 FQGNSA.

The chain is built from TRBV28 and TRBJ2-1; 12 nucleotides align to TRBD2. This CDR3 has 13 residues. CDR1 is MDHEN, CDR2 SYDVKM, per germline. Losses at the gene ends were 4 bases for V and 10 bases for J; bases not matched to a gene: 2. The CDR3, as DNA: TGTGCCAGCAGTTGGGGGACTAGCGGGGAGCAGTTCTTC. Protein: CASSWGTSGEQFF.

V and J are TRBV19 and TRBJ1-1; no reliable D call. CDR3 size: 14 residues. Germline loops: CDR1 LNHDA, CDR2 SQIVND (reference sequence). Trimming shortened V by 2 bases and J by 3 bases, and 10 bases separated the two germline ends. The CDR3 DNA reads as TGTGCCAGTAGTATACCCGGGAGGGACACTGAAGCTTTCTTT. It specifies CASSIPGRDTEAFF.

The CDR3 is CASSISGYPEETQYF. The CDR3 coding sequence is TGTGCCAGTAGTATATCGGGTTACCCTGAAGAGACCCAGTACTTC. This sequence joins TRBV19 and TRBJ2-5; D is uncertain. From germline, CDR1 is LNHDA and CDR2 SQIVND (reference sequence). Trimming pared 2 bases from V and 3 bases from J, leaving 13 bases between. The CDR3 runs 15 residues. The variable domain in full, with the rest retrieved from reference TRBV19 and TRBJ2-5, is DGGITQSPKYLFRKEGQNVTLSCEQNLNHDAMYWYRQDPGQGLRLIYYSQIVNDFQKGDIAEGYSVSREKKESFPLTVTSAQKNPTAFYLCASSISGYPEETQYFGPGTRLLVL.

V usage is TRBV9 and J usage is TRBJ1-1; 9 bases agree with TRBD1. There are 15 residues in the CDR3. Germline V lookup: CDR1 SGDLS, CDR2 YYNGEE. V was pared by 2 bases and J by 4 bases, with 6 bases of the junction left unmatched. CDR3: CASSVDPTGGTEAFF. In nucleotides, the CDR3 is TGTGCCAGCAGCGTTGACCCGACAGGGGGCACTGAAGCTTTCTTT.

The V call is TRBV7-2, the J call TRBJ2-1; D is possibly TRBD2 (5 bases). CDR1 and CDR2 from the germline V gene are SGHTA and FQGNSA. V was trimmed by 3 bases and J by 0 bases, leaving 12 bases between them. The CDR3 consists of 16 residues. The CDR3 reads CASSFPSFSSYNEQFF. CDR3 nucleotide sequence: TGTGCCAGCAGCTTCCCTAGCTTTAGCTCCTACAATGAGCAGTTCTTC.

This chain links TRBV7-6 with TRBJ2-1; 11 bases match TRBD2. CDR3 length equals 16 residues. Losses at the gene ends were 4 bases for V and 1 base for J; bases not matched to a gene: 3. CDR1 is SGHVS, CDR2 FNYEAQ, per germline. CDR3 sequence reads: CASSYTSGSSYNEQFF. DNA of the CDR3: TGTGCCAGCAGCTATACTAGCGGGAGTTCCTACAATGAGCAGTTCTTC.

The chain joins TRBV6-5 to TRBJ2-6; 8 bases map to TRBD2. Germline lookup yields CDR1 MNHEY and CDR2 SVGAGI. This CDR3 is 15 amino acids long. Losses at the gene ends were 7 bases for V and 4 bases for J; bases not matched to a gene: 6. CDR3 in amino acids: CASTSSGGGANVLTF. CDR3 coding DNA: TGTGCCAGCACTTCAAGCGGGGGAGGGGCCAACGTCCTGACTTTC.

This chain uses TRBV13 with TRBJ1-6; D not certain. Between the trimmed V and J ends, which lost 6 bases and 0 bases, there was a span of 15 bases. Germline lookup yields CDR1 PRHDT and CDR2 FYEKMQ (reference sequence). The CDR3 contains 17 residues. The DNA of the CDR3 is TGTGCCAGCAGTCCTTCCAGGACGAGCTCCTATAATTCACCCCTCCACTTT. As protein: CASSPSRTSSYNSPLHF.

The V gene is TRBV7-2, the J gene TRBJ1-3; 7 bases are a match to TRBD1. CDR1 is SGHTA and CDR2 is FQGNSA in the germline V gene. The CDR3 contains 14 residues. J was trimmed by 6 bases and V by 5 bases; bases with no gene match: 7. This chain's CDR3 is CASSPGTVINTIYF. CDR3 DNA: TGTGCCAGCAGCCCAGGGACAGTGATAAACACCATATATTTT.

The chain employs TRBV7-6 and TRBJ2-2; TRBD2 agrees at 8 bases. Looked up from germline, CDR1 is SGHVS and CDR2 is FNYEAQ. V dropped 1 base and J dropped 3; count of bases not matched to a gene: 4. The CDR3 runs to 16 residues. In DNA, the CDR3 is TGTGCCAGCAGCTTAGTCGGGGGGGGCTACACCGGGGAGCTGTTTTTT. Residues: CASSLVGGGYTGELFF.